The rows below give T cell receptor beta chains drawn from one sample of a study of PD-L1 blockade in urothelial cancer. Measured with immunoSEQ multiplex PCR; TCRdb has only the in-frame clones, and not every one. The data show 15,000 to 20,000 clones, approximately 82% seen once. Source: PBMCs, taken around atezolizumab (anti-PD-L1) treatment. These receptors all stem from a man aged 45-65 years with urothelial cancer. Both conserved end residues are part of each CDR3. D genes are given only for firm matches. Rows may omit the clone size; those that give it use once, few, many or a size class.

>-|TRBV5-4|-|TRBJ1-2
CASSLAGRYGYTF
TGTGCCAGCAGCTTGGCAGGGAGGTATGGCTACACCTTC
>-|TRBV30|TRBD1|TRBJ1-1
CAWSVPDRRDTEAFF
TGTGCCTGGAGTGTACCGGACAGGAGGGACACTGAAGCTTTCTTT
>-|TRBV18|TRBD1|TRBJ1-1
CASSPTGGSRNTEAFF
TGTGCCAGCTCACCGACAGGGGGCAGTAGGAACACTGAAGCTTTCTTT
>-|TRBV6-5|-|TRBJ1-1
CASSWQGRVTEAFF
TGTGCCAGCAGTTGGCAGGGTAGGGTCACTGAAGCTTTCTTT
>few|TRBV7-2|-|TRBJ1-5
CASSSQGNQPQHF
TGTGCCAGCAGCTCACAGGGTAATCAGCCCCAGCATTTT
>-|TRBV5-1|-|TRBJ1-2
CASRRQDSYYGYTF
TGCGCCAGCCGAAGGCAGGACAGCTACTATGGCTACACCTTC
>-|TRBV19|TRBD1|TRBJ2-2
CASTKGAYTGELFF
TGTGCCAGTACTAAGGGGGCGTACACCGGGGAGCTGTTTTTT
>-|TRBV10-3|-|TRBJ1-2
CAISVSGNYGYTF
TGTGCCATCAGTGTATCGGGGAACTATGGCTACACCTTC
>few|TRBV27|-|TRBJ1-5
CASSLGHSNQPQHF
TGTGCCAGCAGTTTAGGACATAGCAATCAGCCCCAGCATTTT
>-|TRBV7-8|-|TRBJ1-5
CASSPLPTVLSNQPQHF
TGTGCCAGCAGCCCCCTACCGACAGTTCTCAGCAATCAGCCCCAGCATTTT
>-|TRBV6-5|TRBD2|TRBJ2-2
CAARLAGAGELFF
TGTGCCGCACGACTAGCGGGGGCCGGGGAGCTGTTTTTT
>-|TRBV2|-|TRBJ2-7
CASSKGATLEQYF
TGTGCCAGCAGTAAAGGGGCTACTCTCGAGCAGTACTTC
>-|TRBV7-9|TRBD2|TRBJ2-3
CASSLGLGGTDTQYF
TGTGCCAGCAGCCTCGGACTAGGAGGCACAGATACGCAGTATTTT
>-|TRBV7-6|-|TRBJ1-5
CASSLVGGNQPQHF
TGTGCCAGCAGCTTAGTGGGCGGCAATCAGCCCCAGCATTTT
>-|TRBV7-3|TRBD2|TRBJ2-1
CASSATTSGPQFF
TGTGCCAGCAGCGCCACCACTAGCGGGCCGCAGTTCTTC
>once|TRBV13|-|TRBJ2-1
CASSSKGEGRNEQFF
TGTGCCAGCAGCTCCAAGGGGGAGGGTAGGAATGAGCAGTTCTTC
>-|TRBV25-1|TRBD1|TRBJ2-2
CASSDGQGGNTGELFF
TGTGCCAGCAGTGACGGACAGGGGGGGAACACCGGGGAGCTGTTTTTT
>-|TRBV6-5|-|TRBJ2-7
CASSYSSRSEQYF
TGTGCCAGCAGTTACTCGTCTAGGAGCGAGCAGTACTTC
>once|TRBV6-1|TRBD1|TRBJ2-5
CASSELPGQGSETQYF
TGTGCCAGCAGTGAACTCCCGGGACAGGGATCCGAGACCCAGTACTTC
>-|TRBV5-4|-|TRBJ1-2
CASSFYQGQNYGYTF
TGTGCCAGCAGCTTTTACCAGGGGCAAAACTATGGCTACACCTTC
>once|TRBV5-4|TRBD2|TRBJ2-5
CASSLGLAGGQETQYF
TGTGCCAGCAGCTTGGGACTAGCGGGAGGACAAGAGACCCAGTACTTC
>-|TRBV25-1|-|TRBJ1-2
CASSGQARMSYTF
TGTGCCAGCAGTGGACAGGCTCGGATGAGCTACACCTTC
>once|TRBV5-1|TRBD2|TRBJ2-7
CASSPGTSGADEQYF
TGCGCCAGCAGTCCCGGGACTAGCGGGGCCGACGAGCAGTACTTC
>-|TRBV9|TRBD2|TRBJ2-7
CASSVAGGGPLEQYF
TGTGCCAGCAGCGTAGCTGGGGGAGGGCCTTTAGAGCAGTACTTC
>-|TRBV7-2|-|TRBJ1-1
CASSLQHMNTEAFF
TGTGCCAGCAGCCTACAGCATATGAACACTGAAGCTTTCTTT
>few|TRBV6-5|-|TRBJ2-3
CASSYSSTSDTQYF
TGTGCCAGCAGTTACTCGAGTACTAGCGATACGCAGTATTTT
>few|TRBV16|-|TRBJ1-3
CASSHYRSRNTIYF
TGTGCCAGCAGCCATTACAGGTCGAGAAACACCATATATTTT
>-|TRBV20-1|-|TRBJ1-1
CSARGNTEAFF
TGCAGTGCTCGGGGGAACACTGAAGCTTTCTTT
>-|TRBV10-3|-|TRBJ2-1
CAISPTAIDNEQFF
TGTGCCATCAGCCCGACAGCCATAGACAATGAGCAGTTCTTC
>-|TRBV5-5|TRBD1|TRBJ2-3
CASSLETGAQYF
TGTGCCAGCAGCTTGGAGACAGGGGCGCAGTATTTT
>-|TRBV18|-|TRBJ1-1
CASSPLGPMNTEAFF
TGTGCCAGCTCACCACTGGGGCCAATGAACACTGAAGCTTTCTTT
>-|TRBV7-6|-|TRBJ1-1
CASSPPGHPNTEAFF
TGTGCCAGCAGCCCGCCGGGACACCCGAACACTGAAGCTTTCTTT
>-|TRBV5-4|TRBD2|TRBJ2-1
CASSFGRGSEQFF
TGTGCCAGCAGCTTCGGGAGGGGGAGTGAGCAGTTCTTC
>-|TRBV7-3|TRBD1|TRBJ2-6
CASSLTGTGSGANVLTF
TGTGCCAGCAGCTTAACAGGGACAGGCTCTGGGGCCAACGTCCTGACTTTC
>-|TRBV10-3|TRBD1|TRBJ2-1
CAISESGKGARDNEQFF
TGTGCCATCAGTGAGTCTGGGAAGGGGGCGCGGGACAATGAGCAGTTCTTC
>-|TRBV27|-|TRBJ1-2
CASSQWGGVVDGYTF
TGTGCCAGCAGTCAATGGGGGGGTGTCGTCGATGGCTACACCTTC
>-|TRBV7-8|-|TRBJ2-4
CASSLARFPPVAKNIQYF
TGTGCCAGCAGCTTAGCGAGGTTTCCTCCTGTAGCCAAAAACATTCAGTACTTC